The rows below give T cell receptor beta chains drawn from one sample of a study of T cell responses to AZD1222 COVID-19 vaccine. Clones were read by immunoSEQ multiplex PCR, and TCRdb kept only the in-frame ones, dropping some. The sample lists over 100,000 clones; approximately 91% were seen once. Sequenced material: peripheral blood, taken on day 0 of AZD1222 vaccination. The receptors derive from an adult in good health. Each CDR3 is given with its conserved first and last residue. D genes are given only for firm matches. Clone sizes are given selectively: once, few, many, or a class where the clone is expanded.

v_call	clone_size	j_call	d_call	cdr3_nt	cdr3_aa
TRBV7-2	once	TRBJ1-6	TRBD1	TGTGCCAGCTGCCCCGTGACAGGGACTTCACCCCTCCACTTT	CASCPVTGTSPLHF
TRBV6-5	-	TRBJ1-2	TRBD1	TGTGCCAGCAGTTACGACAGGGGGAACCTGAACTATGGCTACACCTTC	CASSYDRGNLNYGYTF
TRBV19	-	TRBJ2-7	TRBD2	TGTGCCAGTAGTATCGGGCTAGCGGGAGAGGTCGAGCAGTACTTC	CASSIGLAGEVEQYF
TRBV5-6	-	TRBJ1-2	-	TGTGCCAGCAGCTTGGGCCAGGGAAGCTATGGCTACACCTTC	CASSLGQGSYGYTF
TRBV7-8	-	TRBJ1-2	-	TGTGCCAGCAGCTTAGATATCCGATATGGCTACACCTTC	CASSLDIRYGYTF
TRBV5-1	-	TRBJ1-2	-	TGCGCCAGCAGCCCGACCGAACGTAACTATGGCTACACCTTC	CASSPTERNYGYTF
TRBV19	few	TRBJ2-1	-	TGTGCCAGTAGTGAACCTAGATTGCCCCTCGGTGAGCAGTTCTTC	CASSEPRLPLGEQFF
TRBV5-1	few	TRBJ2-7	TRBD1	TGCGCCACCCAAACCGGGACAGGGTCCTACGAGCAGTACTTC	CATQTGTGSYEQYF
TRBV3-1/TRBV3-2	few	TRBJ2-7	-	TGTGCCAGCAGCCAAATCTACGAGCAGTACTTC	CASSQIYEQYF
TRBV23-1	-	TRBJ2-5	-	TGCGCCAGCAGTCCCGCTGCAGGGTTAATAAAGACCCAGTACTTC	CASSPAAGLIKTQYF
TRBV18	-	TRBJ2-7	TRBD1	TGTGCCAGCTCTATGGGACAGGAAAACGAGCAGTACTTC	CASSMGQENEQYF
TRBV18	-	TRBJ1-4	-	TGTGCCAGCTCACCAGATGCAGATGCAGGGCTTAATGAAAAACTGTTTTTT	CASSPDADAGLNEKLFF
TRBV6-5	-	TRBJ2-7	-	TGTGCCAGCAGCAAAGGGTTCCAGGGCTCCTACGAGCAGTACTTC	CASSKGFQGSYEQYF
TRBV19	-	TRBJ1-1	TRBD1	TGTGCCAGTAGACGATACAGGGGGAAGTACACTGAAGCTTTCTTT	CASRRYRGKYTEAFF
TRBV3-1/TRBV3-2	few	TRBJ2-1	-	TGTGCCAGCAGCCAAGTCAGGAACAATGAGCAGTTCTTC	CASSQVRNNEQFF
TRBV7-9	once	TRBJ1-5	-	TGTGCCAGCAGTACAGGGCCTCGGCCCCAGCATTTT	CASSTGPRPQHF
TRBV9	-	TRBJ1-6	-	TGTGCCAGCAGCGTAGCTACTACCCCCGGATTATCACCCCTCCACTTT	CASSVATTPGLSPLHF
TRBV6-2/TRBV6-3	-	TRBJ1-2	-	TGTGCCAGCAGTCTTATTAACTATGGCTACACCTTC	CASSLINYGYTF
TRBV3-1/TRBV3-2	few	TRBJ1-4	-	TGTGCCAGCAGCCAACGGGGTGGCCAAGGGATTGAAAAACTGTTTTTT	CASSQRGGQGIEKLFF
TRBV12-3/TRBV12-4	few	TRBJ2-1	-	TGTGCCAGCAGTCACCGGGGAGACAATGAGCAGTTCTTC	CASSHRGDNEQFF
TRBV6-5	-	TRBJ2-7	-	TGTGCCAGCAAGGGGCCCCAGGGTCCCTACGAGCAGTACTTC	CASKGPQGPYEQYF
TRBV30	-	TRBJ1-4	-	TGTGCCTGGAGCAGGGCCCCAACTAATGAAAAACTGTTTTTT	CAWSRAPTNEKLFF
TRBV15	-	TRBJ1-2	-	TGTGCCACCAGCAGGGAGACCTATGGCTACACCTTC	CATSRETYGYTF
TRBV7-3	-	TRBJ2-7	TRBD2	TGTGCCAGCAGCTCAGACCTCCTAGCGGGCAACTCCTACGAGCAGTACTTC	CASSSDLLAGNSYEQYF
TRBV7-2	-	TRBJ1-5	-	TGTGCCAGCAGCTTAGGGTGGTGGGGTAAAAATCAGCCCCAGCATTTT	CASSLGWWGKNQPQHF
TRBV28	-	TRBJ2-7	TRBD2	TGTGCCAGCGGGACTAGCGTTTACGACGAGCAGTACTTC	CASGTSVYDEQYF
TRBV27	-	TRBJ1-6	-	TGTGCCAGCAGGGGCCCCCGACAAGGGTCACCCCTCCACTTT	CASRGPRQGSPLHF
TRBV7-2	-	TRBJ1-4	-	TGTGCCAGCAGCTTAACGGGCGCAGGGACGAATGAAAAACTGTTTTTT	CASSLTGAGTNEKLFF
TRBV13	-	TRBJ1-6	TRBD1	TGTGCCAGCAGCATAGTAACAGGGGAAGAAAATTCACCCCTCCACTTT	CASSIVTGEENSPLHF
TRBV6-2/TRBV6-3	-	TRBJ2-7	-	TGTGCCAGCAGTTACAGGGATTGGGGGGACTACGAGCAGTACTTC	CASSYRDWGDYEQYF
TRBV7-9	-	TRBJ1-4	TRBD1	TGTGCCAGCAGCTTAGCAGGGGGCAATGAAAAACTGTTTTTT	CASSLAGGNEKLFF
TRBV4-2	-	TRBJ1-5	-	TGTGCCAGCAGCCAACCAGGGCAGGACAGTCAGCCCCAGCATTTT	CASSQPGQDSQPQHF
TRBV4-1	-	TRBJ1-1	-	TGCGCCAGCAGCCAAGTGAGGGACACTGAAGCTTTCTTT	CASSQVRDTEAFF